The next 27 T cell receptor beta chains were all read from a single sample in a study of shared clonotypes between healthy human individuals. The assay was immunoSEQ multiplex PCR, and TCRdb's table has in-frame clones only and misses some. Here the sample spans about 320,000 clones, about nine tenths being singletons. Specimen: memory CD8+ T cells sorted from blood. Subset described: CD45RO+ cells pooled with CCR7-negative TemRA cells. Source of these receptors: a man between 18 and 35 years old in good health.

The chain recombines TRBV7-9 with TRBJ2-7, with D possibly being TRBD1 or TRBD2 (5 bases each). V dropped 5 bases and J dropped 2 bases, with 16 bases sitting between them. Per germline, CDR1 SEHNR and CDR2 FQNEAQ (reference sequence). There are 15 residues in the CDR3. The CDR3 DNA follows: TGTGCCAGCAGCCACCCCGGGACCGCAACCTACGAGCAGTACTTC. Its translation: CASSHPGTATYEQYF.

The CDR3 protein is CASRPTGLDSYEQYF. The DNA for the CDR3 is TGCGCCAGCAGACCCACAGGGTTAGACTCCTACGAGCAGTACTTC. The J gene is TRBJ2-7, the V gene TRBV5-1, with D possibly TRBD1 on 6 matching bases. Between the trimmed V and J ends, which lost 5 bases and 0 bases, there was a span of 15 bases. There are 15 residues in the CDR3. CDR1 and CDR2 from the germline V gene are SGHRS and YFSETQ.

J is TRBJ2-7 and V is TRBV28; maybe TRBD2 (6 bases). The length of the CDR3 is 15 residues. V lost 7 bases, J lost 7 bases, and 23 bases lay in between. Germline V lookup: CDR1 MDHEN, CDR2 SYDVKM. The CDR3 loop is CASNLHGGPLWEQYF. CDR3 sequence (DNA): TGTGCCAGCAATCTCCACGGAGGGCCTCTGTGGGAGCAGTACTTC.

J is TRBJ1-5 and V is TRBV28; 9 bases are a match to TRBD1. The CDR3 is made up of 14 amino acids. V lost 3 bases, J lost 5 bases, and 2 bases stayed unmatched. The germline gives CDR1 MDHEN, CDR2 SYDVKM. The CDR3 here is CASSLRQGDQPQHF. Here the CDR3 DNA reads TGTGCCAGCAGTTTGAGACAGGGGGATCAGCCCCAGCATTTT.

This sequence joins TRBV9 and TRBJ2-7; D is possibly TRBD1 (6 bases). V lost 3 bases and J lost 1, with 11 bases in between. Germline values: CDR1 SGDLS, CDR2 YYNGEE. This CDR3 has 14 residues. Written as DNA, the CDR3 is TGTGCCAGCAGCGAAACAGGGTGGTCCTACGAGCAGTACTTC. Residues: CASSETGWSYEQYF.

The chain employs TRBV19 and TRBJ1-1; 8 nucleotides agree with TRBD1. The CDR3 spans 14 residues. Germline assignment: CDR1 LNHDA and CDR2 SQIVND (reference sequence). V trimming: 5 bases; J trimming: 6 bases; junction bases outside the gene matches: 8. The chain's CDR3 is CASSGTGGAAEAFF. The CDR3 coding sequence is TGTGCCAGTAGTGGGACAGGCGGGGCAGCTGAAGCTTTCTTT.

The chain employs TRBV5-5 and TRBJ2-7; D may match TRBD1 or TRBD2 (5 bases each). The V end lost 1 base, the J end lost 4 bases, and 12 bases lay between the germline ends. Germline V gives CDR1 SGHKS, CDR2 YYEKEE (reference sequence). The CDR3 has 14 amino acids. CDR3 sequence reads: CASSLRGFLYEQYF. CDR3 sequence (DNA): TGTGCCAGCAGCTTGCGGGGCTTCTTATACGAGCAGTACTTC.

The chain combines TRBV29-1 with TRBJ2-1; D is unclear. The CDR3 totals 12 residues. The ends were cut back, 2 bases at V and 4 bases at J, with 6 bases in the middle. CDR1 is SQVTM and CDR2 is ANQGSEA in the germline V gene. CDR3 coding DNA: TGCAGCGTTGAATCTGGGTACAATGAGCAGTTCTTC. Translating gives CSVESGYNEQFF.

The rearrangement joins TRBV21-1 to TRBJ2-3; the D call of TRBD2 is as the table states it, not checked on the DNA. TRBV21-1 is classified as a pseudogene. This CDR3 spans 13 amino acids. CDR3 in amino acids: CASSKQTADTQYF. The CDR3, as DNA: TGTGCCAGCAGCAAACAAACGGCAGATACGCAGTATTTT.

J is TRBJ2-1 and V is TRBV7-9; unclear D gene. Trimming cost V 1 base and J 5 bases, with 12 bases left between them. CDR1 is SEHNR and CDR2 is FQNEAQ in the germline V gene (reference sequence). The CDR3 spans 15 residues. The DNA of the CDR3 is TGTGCCAGCAGCTTAGTTGGCGGAATTAACAATGAGCAGTTCTTC. This gives the protein CASSLVGGINNEQFF.

The rearrangement joins TRBV4-2 to TRBJ2-2; D not resolved. The length of the CDR3 is 15 residues. From germline, CDR1 is LGHNA and CDR2 YNFKEQ. Trimming took off 1 base at V and 1 base at J, with 7 bases between the two ends. The CDR3 loop reads CASSQVIGNTGELFF. The CDR3, as DNA: TGTGCCAGCAGCCAAGTTATCGGGAACACCGGGGAGCTGTTTTTT.

This clone was seen more than once but under ten times. The rearrangement joins TRBV7-8 to TRBJ2-5; a weak D match, TRBD2 (5 bases). In germline, CDR1 is SGHVS, CDR2 FQNEAQ. V gave up 0 bases and J gave up 1 base, with 12 bases separating them. The length of the CDR3 is 16 residues. For the CDR3, the DNA is TGTGCCAGCAGCTTAGCGGAGTGGACTCTCCAAGAGACCCAGTACTTC. It codes for CASSLAEWTLQETQYF. Drawing the rest from reference TRBV7-8 and TRBJ2-5, the complete variable domain is GAGVSQSPRYKVAKRGQDVALRCDPISGHVSLFWYQQALGQGPEFLTYFQNEAQLDKSGLPSDRFFAERPEGSVSTLKIQRTQQEDSAVYLCASSLAEWTLQETQYFGPGTRLLVL.

This sequence joins TRBV28 and TRBJ1-1, with 8 bases lining up with TRBD1. The CDR3 runs to 14 residues. The V gene end was trimmed by 6 bases and the J gene end by 0 bases; junction bases not matched to a gene: 3. The germline V gene has CDR1 MDHEN and CDR2 SYDVKM. This CDR3 is CASSGQGLNTEAFF. The CDR3 DNA reads as TGTGCCAGCAGCGGACAGGGCCTGAACACTGAAGCTTTCTTT.

V and J are TRBV29-1 and TRBJ1-2; D might be TRBD1 (6 bases). Trimming took off 7 bases at V and 5 bases at J, with 20 bases between the two ends. The CDR3 consists of 14 residues. Germline V gene lookup returns CDR1 SQVTM and CDR2 ANQGSEA. CDR3 in amino acids: CSADRIGSVYGYTF. In nucleotides, the CDR3 is TGCAGCGCCGACAGGATCGGGTCGGTTTATGGCTACACCTTC.

The chain links TRBV6-5 to TRBJ1-6; no firm D call. CDR1 MNHEY and CDR2 SVGAGI come from the germline V gene. V lost 0 bases and J 10 bases, leaving 7 bases between the germline ends. The length of the CDR3 is 13 residues. CDR3 protein: CASSYSRTSPLHF. CDR3 bases: TGTGCCAGCAGTTACTCGCGTACCTCACCCCTCCACTTT.

The rearrangement links TRBV7-9 to TRBJ2-7; D might be TRBD2 (5 bases). Germline V gene lookup returns CDR1 SEHNR and CDR2 FQNEAQ (reference sequence). This CDR3 is 14 amino acids long. V lost 5 bases and J lost 5, with 16 bases in between. This chain's CDR3 is CASSLDDYEDEQYF. In nucleotides, the CDR3 is TGTGCCAGCAGCCTCGACGACTATGAGGACGAGCAGTACTTC. Full variable domain (rest looked up from reference TRBV7-9 and TRBJ2-7): DTGVSQNPRHKITKRGQNVTFRCDPISEHNRLYWYRQTLGQGPEFLTYFQNEAQLEKSRLLSDRFSAERPKGSFSTLEIQRTEQGDSAMYLCASSLDDYEDEQYFGPGTRLTVT.

The chain joins TRBV2 to TRBJ1-2; tentative D call: TRBD1 (6 bases). The CDR3 is 17 amino acids. Per germline, CDR1 SNHLY and CDR2 FYNNEI. With 6 bases removed from V and 1 base from J, the gap between germline ends came to 21 bases. CDR3 DNA sequence: TGTGCCAGCAGAGTCAGGGGATGGGTCCCCTTTAACTATGGCTACACCTTC. Its protein product is CASRVRGWVPFNYGYTF. The variable domain in full, with the rest retrieved from reference TRBV2 and TRBJ1-2, is EPEVTQTPSHQVTQMGQEVILRCVPISNHLYFYWYRQILGQKVEFLVSFYNNEISEKSEIFDDQFSVERPDGSNFTLKIRSTKLEDSAMYFCASRVRGWVPFNYGYTFGSGTRLTVV.

The CDR3 here is CASSYLGFSASEAFF. The CDR3 DNA follows: TGTGCCAGCAGCTATTTGGGGTTTTCTGCGTCTGAAGCTTTCTTT. This chain links TRBV21-1 with TRBJ1-1. TRBV21-1 is given as a pseudogene. The CDR3 spans 15 residues.

In its sample, this clone was seen once. As DNA, the CDR3 is TGTGCCAGCAGTTACTTTTACGGACAATCCTACGAGCAGTACTTC. This encodes CASSYFYGQSYEQYF. The chain uses TRBV6-5 and TRBJ2-7; the D gene is possibly TRBD1 (5 bases). V was trimmed by 1 base and J by 1 base, leaving 11 bases between them. Germline V gene lookup returns CDR1 MNHEY and CDR2 SVGAGI. The CDR3 loop spans 15 amino acids.

V usage is TRBV10-3 and J usage is TRBJ2-7; maybe TRBD2 (5 bases). The length of the CDR3 is 18 residues. Germline lookup yields CDR1 ENHRY and CDR2 SYGVKD. The V gene lost 3 bases and the J gene lost 2 bases, with 23 bases spanning the gap. CDR3 sequence: CAISDLTKVGSLTYEQYF. The CDR3 bases are TGTGCCATCAGTGACCTGACTAAGGTGGGGAGCCTTACCTACGAGCAGTACTTC.

The V and J genes are TRBV5-6 and TRBJ1-1; no clear D. This CDR3 spans 16 amino acids. Germline CDR1 SGHDT, CDR2 YYEEEE. The ends were cut back, 6 bases at V and 4 bases at J, with 22 bases in the middle. This CDR3 is CASTKIVVSGSTEAFF. CDR3 sequence (DNA): TGTGCCAGCACCAAGATTGTCGTTTCGGGGTCCACTGAAGCTTTCTTT.

V and J are TRBV6-1 and TRBJ2-5, with unresolved D. The germline CDR1 and CDR2 sequences are MNHNS and SASEGT. Trimming cost V 1 base and J 2 bases, with 11 bases left between them. This CDR3 is built from 15 residues. The CDR3 nucleotides are TGTGCCAGCAGTGAAGGTTCCCAGACTCAAGAGACCCAGTACTTC. Protein: CASSEGSQTQETQYF.

The genes are TRBV10-2 and TRBJ2-7; D is unclear. V was trimmed by 4 bases and J by 3 bases, leaving 13 bases between them. This CDR3 comprises 14 residues. Germline CDR1 and CDR2: WSHSY and SAAADI. In DNA, the CDR3 is TGCGCCAGCAGTGGGGCAGACTTTTTCTACGAGCAGTACTTC. It is translated as CASSGADFFYEQYF.

This clone was picked up one time. The V and J genes are TRBV6-1 and TRBJ2-7; possibly TRBD1 for D (5 bases). The CDR3 consists of 14 residues. V was cut by 1 base and J by 2 bases, with 9 bases left in between. Per germline, CDR1 MNHNS and CDR2 SASEGT. As DNA, the CDR3 is TGTGCCAGCAGTGAAGGGCCAGGGACCTACGAGCAGTACTTC. Protein sequence: CASSEGPGTYEQYF.

The chain uses TRBV7-3 and TRBJ2-3; tentative D call: TRBD2 (6 bases). Germline V gene data show CDR1 as SGHTA and CDR2 as FQGTGA. The ends were cut back, 4 bases at V and 4 bases at J, with 9 bases in the middle. The CDR3 is 13 amino acids. The CDR3 protein is CASSSGEADTQYF. In nucleotides, the CDR3 is TGTGCCAGCAGCTCGGGGGAGGCAGATACGCAGTATTTT. The entire variable domain, with the rest obtained from reference TRBV7-3 and TRBJ2-3, is as follows: GAGVSQTPSNKVTEKGKYVELRCDPISGHTALYWYRQSLGQGPEFLIYFQGTGAADDSGLPNDRFFAVRPEGSVSTLKIQRTERGDSAVYLCASSSGEADTQYFGPGTRLTVL.

CDR3 sequence reads: CASSLSGFSDEQYF. CDR3 sequence (DNA): TGTGCCAGCAGTTTATCGGGGTTTTCCGACGAGCAGTACTTC. J is TRBJ2-7 and V is TRBV27; D unclear. This CDR3 comprises 14 residues. Per germline, CDR1 MNHEY and CDR2 SMNVEV (reference sequence). V lost 0 bases, J lost 5 bases, and 11 bases lay in between.

This chain uses TRBV5-6 with TRBJ2-7, with a weak D call TRBD1 (6 bases). This CDR3 region has 14 residues. Germline V CDR1 and CDR2: SGHDT, YYEEEE. Trimming pared 4 bases from V and 1 base from J, leaving 12 bases between. CDR3 amino acids: CASSPGQLSYEQYF. CDR3 nucleotides: TGTGCCAGCAGCCCTGGACAGCTTTCCTACGAGCAGTACTTC.